This T cell receptor beta chain was identified during a study of T and B cells in COVID-19 patients. Background on the study: Comorbidities linked to unfavorable COVID-19 outcome were present in about 90% of the roughly 20 active-infection patients.

Each TRB amplification used about 250-550 ng of genomic DNA from blood. TRB rearrangements were amplified by multiplex PCR with BIOMED2 TRB-A/B primers. TCRdb re-derived calls from the multiplex PCR reads in MiXCR, one entry per CDR3 protein. Counted here are more than 9,000 distinct CDR3 sequences, roughly 30% occurring once; the ten biggest clones make up less than 35%. The germline CDR1 and CDR2 sequences are LGHNA and YSLEER. The CDR3 consists of 18 residues. The V gene lost 0 bases and the J gene lost 4 bases, with 18 bases spanning the gap. By proportion, this clonotype is large. The receptor's source is a human donor who had recovered from COVID-19. The chain links TRBV4-3 to TRBJ1-4, with D uncertain. The sequenced sample was blood. CDR3 amino acids: CASSQDGMGDTVNEKLFF. In nucleotides, the CDR3 is TGCGCCAGCAGCCAAGATGGGATGGGAGACACGGTTAATGAAAAACTGTTTTTT.